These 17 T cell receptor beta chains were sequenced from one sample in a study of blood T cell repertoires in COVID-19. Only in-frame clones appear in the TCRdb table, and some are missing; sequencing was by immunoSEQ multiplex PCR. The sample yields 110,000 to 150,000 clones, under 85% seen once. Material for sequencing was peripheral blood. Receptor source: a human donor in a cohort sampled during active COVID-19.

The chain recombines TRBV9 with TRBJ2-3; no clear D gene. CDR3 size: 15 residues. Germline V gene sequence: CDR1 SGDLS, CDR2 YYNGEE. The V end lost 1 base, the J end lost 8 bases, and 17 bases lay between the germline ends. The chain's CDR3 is CASSVRDFIIATQYF. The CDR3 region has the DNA TGTGCCAGCAGCGTACGAGACTTTATTATCGCTACGCAGTATTTT.

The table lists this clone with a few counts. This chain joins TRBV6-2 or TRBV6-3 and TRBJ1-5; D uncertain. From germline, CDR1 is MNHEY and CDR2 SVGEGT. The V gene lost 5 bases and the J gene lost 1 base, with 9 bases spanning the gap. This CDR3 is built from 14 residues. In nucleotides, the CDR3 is TGTGCCAGCAGTATCTCCAGGAGCAATCAGCCCCAGCATTTT. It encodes CASSISRSNQPQHF.

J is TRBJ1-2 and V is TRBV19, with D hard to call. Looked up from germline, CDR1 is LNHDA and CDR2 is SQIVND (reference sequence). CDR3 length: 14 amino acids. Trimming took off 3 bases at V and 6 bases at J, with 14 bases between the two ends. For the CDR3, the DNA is TGTGCCAGTAGTATTGTCCGGCAGGCAAATGGCTACACCTTC. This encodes CASSIVRQANGYTF. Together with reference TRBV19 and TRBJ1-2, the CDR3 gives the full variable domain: DGGITQSPKYLFRKEGQNVTLSCEQNLNHDAMYWYRQDPGQGLRLIYYSQIVNDFQKGDIAEGYSVSREKKESFPLTVTSAQKNPTAFYLCASSIVRQANGYTFGSGTRLTVV.

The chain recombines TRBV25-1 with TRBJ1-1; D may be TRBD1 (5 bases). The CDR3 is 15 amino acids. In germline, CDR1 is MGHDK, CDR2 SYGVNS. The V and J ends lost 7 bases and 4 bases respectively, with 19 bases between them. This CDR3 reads CASTGRGRGGTEAFF. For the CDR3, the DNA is TGTGCCAGCACCGGCCGTGGGCGGGGGGGCACTGAAGCTTTCTTT.

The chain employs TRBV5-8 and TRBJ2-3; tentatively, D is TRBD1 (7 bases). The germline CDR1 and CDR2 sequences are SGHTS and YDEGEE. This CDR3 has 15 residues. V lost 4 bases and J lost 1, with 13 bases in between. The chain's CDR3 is CASSNRGGGTDTQYF. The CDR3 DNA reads TGTGCCAGCAGCAACAGGGGCGGGGGCACAGATACGCAGTATTTT.

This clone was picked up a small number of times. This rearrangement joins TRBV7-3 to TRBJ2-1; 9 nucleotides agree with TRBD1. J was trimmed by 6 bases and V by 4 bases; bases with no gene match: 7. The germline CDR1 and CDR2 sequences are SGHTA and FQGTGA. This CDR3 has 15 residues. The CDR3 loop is CASSSAGTGFNEQFF. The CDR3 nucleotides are TGTGCCAGCAGCTCTGCCGGGACAGGGTTCAATGAGCAGTTCTTC.

The CDR3: CASSYRDRVKTQYF. CDR3 DNA: TGTGCCAGCAGTTACCGGGACAGGGTGAAGACCCAGTACTTC. The V gene is TRBV6-2 or TRBV6-3, the J gene TRBJ2-5; 9 nucleotides line up with TRBD1. There are 14 residues in the CDR3. Germline assignment: CDR1 MNHEY and CDR2 SVGEGT. V dropped 2 bases and J dropped 6; count of bases not matched to a gene: 4.

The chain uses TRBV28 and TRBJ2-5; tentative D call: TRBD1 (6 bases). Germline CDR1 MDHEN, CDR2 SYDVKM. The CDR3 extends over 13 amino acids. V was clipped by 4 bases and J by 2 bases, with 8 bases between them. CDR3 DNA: TGTGCCAGCAGTTCCGGGACACAAGAGACCCAGTACTTC. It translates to CASSSGTQETQYF.

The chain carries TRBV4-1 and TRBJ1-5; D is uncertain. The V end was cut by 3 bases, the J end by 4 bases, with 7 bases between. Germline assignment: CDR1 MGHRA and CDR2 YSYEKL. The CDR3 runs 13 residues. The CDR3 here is CASSQGRNQPQHF. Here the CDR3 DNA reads TGCGCCAGCAGCCAGGGGAGGAATCAGCCCCAGCATTTT.

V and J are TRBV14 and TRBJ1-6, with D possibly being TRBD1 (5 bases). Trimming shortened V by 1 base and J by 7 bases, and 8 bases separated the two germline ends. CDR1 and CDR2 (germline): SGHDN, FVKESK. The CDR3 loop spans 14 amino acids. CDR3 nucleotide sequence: TGTGCCAGCAGCCAAGGACAGAGAAATTCACCCCTCCACTTT. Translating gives CASSQGQRNSPLHF.

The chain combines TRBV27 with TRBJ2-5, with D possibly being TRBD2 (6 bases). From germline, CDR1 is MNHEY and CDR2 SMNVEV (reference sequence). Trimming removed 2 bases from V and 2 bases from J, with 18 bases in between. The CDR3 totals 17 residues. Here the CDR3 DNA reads TGTGCCAGCAGTTTACGACGAGCCGGGACTTTACAAGAGACCCAGTACTTC. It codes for CASSLRRAGTLQETQYF.

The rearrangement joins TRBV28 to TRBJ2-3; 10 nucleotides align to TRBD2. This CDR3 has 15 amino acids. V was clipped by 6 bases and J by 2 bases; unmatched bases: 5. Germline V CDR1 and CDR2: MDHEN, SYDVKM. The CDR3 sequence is CASSTSGEYTDTQYF. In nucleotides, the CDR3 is TGTGCCAGCAGCACTAGCGGGGAATACACAGATACGCAGTATTTT.

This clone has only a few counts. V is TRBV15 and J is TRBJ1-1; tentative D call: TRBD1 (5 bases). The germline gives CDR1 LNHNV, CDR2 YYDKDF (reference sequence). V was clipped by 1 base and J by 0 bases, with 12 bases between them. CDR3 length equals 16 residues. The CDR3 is CATSRARGLMNTEAFF. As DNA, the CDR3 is TGTGCCACCAGCAGAGCAAGGGGCCTCATGAACACTGAAGCTTTCTTT.

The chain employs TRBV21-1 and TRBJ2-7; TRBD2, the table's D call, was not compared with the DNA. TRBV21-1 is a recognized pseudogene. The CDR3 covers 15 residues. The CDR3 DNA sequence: TGTGCCAGCAGCCCTAGGGGAGGGCCGGCCTACGAGCAGTACTTC. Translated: CASSPRGGPAYEQYF.

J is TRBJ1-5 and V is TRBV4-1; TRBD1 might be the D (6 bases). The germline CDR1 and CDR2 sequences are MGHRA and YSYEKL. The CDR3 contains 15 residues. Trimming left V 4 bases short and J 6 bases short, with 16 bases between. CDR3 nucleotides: TGCGCCAGCAGCCCGCCGGGACACACGACTCAGCCCCAGCATTTT. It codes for CASSPPGHTTQPQHF.

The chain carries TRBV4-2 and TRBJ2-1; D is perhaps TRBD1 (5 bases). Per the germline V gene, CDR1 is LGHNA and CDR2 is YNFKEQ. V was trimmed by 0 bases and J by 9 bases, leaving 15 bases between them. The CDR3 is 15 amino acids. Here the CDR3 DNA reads TGTGCCAGCAGCCAAGATGGGGCAGGATCCGGTGAGCAGTTCTTC. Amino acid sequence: CASSQDGAGSGEQFF.

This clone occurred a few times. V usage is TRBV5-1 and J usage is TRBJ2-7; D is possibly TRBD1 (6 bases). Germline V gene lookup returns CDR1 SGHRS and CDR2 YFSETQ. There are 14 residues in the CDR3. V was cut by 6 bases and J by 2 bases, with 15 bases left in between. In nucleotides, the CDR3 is TGCGCCAGCACCCGGGACACCGTAGCCTACGAGCAGTACTTC. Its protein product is CASTRDTVAYEQYF. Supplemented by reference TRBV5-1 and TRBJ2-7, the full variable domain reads KAGVTQTPRYLIKTRGQQVTLSCSPISGHRSVSWYQQTPGQGLQFLFEYFSETQRNKGNFPGRFSGRQFSNSRSEMNVSTLELGDSALYLCASTRDTVAYEQYFGPGTRLTVT.